This entry lists 6 T cell receptor beta chains sequenced from one sample in a study of regulatory T cells in long-lasting Graves disease. Time point noted: newly diagnosed GD, antithyroid drugs for less than 3 months. RNA from PBMCs was the source of the TCR library. Library construction for TCR beta used iRepertoire HTBI primers and Arm-PCR of CDR3 regions. TCRdb re-derived calls from the multiplex PCR reads in MiXCR, one entry per CDR3 protein. Among about 460,000 distinct CDR3 sequences listed, roughly 15% were seen once. This same sample was also taken into another study, of T cells in Graves' hyperthyroidism and ophthalmopathy.

The sample in question was peripheral blood mononuclear cells (PBMCs), obtained at new diagnosis, from a patient treated with antithyroid drugs. These receptors were collected from a woman aged 50 to 60 with Graves disease.

This clonotype has ten or more counts. The J gene is TRBJ2-1, the V gene TRBV28; TRBD2 matches 7 bases. With 4 bases clipped from V and 5 bases from J, the junction kept 5 bases outside the gene matches. Germline CDR1 MDHEN, CDR2 SYDVKM. This CDR3 spans 14 amino acids. The CDR3 protein is CASSSGGTNNEQFF. CDR3 nucleotide sequence: TGTGCCAGCAGTTCCGGAGGGACTAACAATGAGCAGTTCTTC.

This clonotype was seen a few times. The chain is built from TRBV10-1 and TRBJ2-1; 7 positions match TRBD2. This CDR3 is 18 amino acids long. Germline CDR1 is WNHNN and CDR2 is SYGVQD (reference sequence). The V segment lost 0 bases and the J segment 5 bases; nucleotides outside the gene matches: 13. Written as DNA, the CDR3 is TGCGCCAGCAGTGAGTCGGGCGCGGGAGAAGGGGCTAACAATGAGCAGTTCTTC. It specifies CASSESGAGEGANNEQFF.

This clonotype was picked up a small number of times. CDR3 coding DNA: TGCAGTGCTAGAGGACCCGGGACAGGCGCTACCTACGAGCAGTACTTC. Protein: CSARGPGTGATYEQYF. The V call is TRBV20-1, the J call TRBJ2-7, with 8 bases aligning to TRBD1. The J segment lost 2 bases and the V segment lost 1 base, leaving 10 bases of the junction unmatched. This CDR3 spans 16 amino acids. Germline V gene lookup returns CDR1 DFQATT and CDR2 SNEGSKA (reference sequence).

On this clonotype: A read error likely explains this, since a far larger clone differs by one base. This chain joins TRBV6-2 or TRBV6-3 and TRBJ2-2; D might be TRBD1 (8 bases). Germline V gene sequence: CDR1 MNHEY, CDR2 SVGEGT. The CDR3 sequence is 16 residues long. V gave up 6 bases and J gave up 4 bases, with 18 bases separating them. Here the CDR3 DNA reads TGTGCCAGCAGGCAGGGGGCTAGCGGTCTCACCGGGGAGCTGTTTTTT. This encodes CASRQGASGLTGELFF.

This clonotype has only a few counts. A much larger clonotype is one base distant, so this may be a read error. The CDR3 DNA reads TGTGCCAGCAGTTTTATCGGCGGGAGGGCCTACGATGAGCAGTTCTTC. This encodes CASSFIGGRAYDEQFF. The chain has TRBV27 and TRBJ2-1; 9 bases agree with TRBD2. The germline V gene encodes CDR1 MNHEY and CDR2 SMNVEV (reference sequence). The CDR3 runs 16 residues.

This clonotype came up many times. V and J are TRBV9 and TRBJ1-1; maybe TRBD1 (6 bases). V was shortened by 0 bases and J by 0 bases, with 9 bases between the two germline ends. The CDR3 loop spans 15 amino acids. Germline CDR1 and CDR2: SGDLS and YYNGEE. The CDR3 DNA follows: TGTGCCAGCAGCGTAGAAGAGGGGGTGAACACTGAAGCTTTCTTT. The encoded protein is CASSVEEGVNTEAFF. Filled out from reference TRBV9 and TRBJ1-1, the complete variable domain reads DSGVTQTPKHLITATGQRVTLRCSPRSGDLSVYWYQQSLDQGLQFLIQYYNGEERAKGNILERFSAQQFPDLHSELNLSSLELGDSALYFCASSVEEGVNTEAFFGQGTRLTVV.